This is a list of T cell receptor beta chains from one sample in a study of CD8+ T cells in alopecia areata. Assay used: immunoSEQ multiplex PCR; TCRdb lists only in-frame clones, some missing. The sample includes 150,000 to 200,000 clones, roughly two thirds of them seen just once. The sample was CD4+ T cells sorted from blood, taken at week 4, from a patient treated with tofacitinib. Receptor source: a human donor with alopecia areata. The CDR3 runs from the conserved cysteine through the conserved F or W. Fields, in order: clone size, D gene, J gene, V gene, CDR3 DNA, CDR3 protein. A D gene is named only where the DNA matches it firmly. Clone size is shown for a subset of rows, as once, few, many or a class of expanded clone.

- - TRBJ2-6 TRBV4-2 TGTGCCAGCAGCCAAGAGGGGTCATTCTCTGGGGCCAACGTCCTGACTTTC CASSQEGSFSGANVLTF
- - TRBJ1-2 TRBV30 TGTGCCTGGAGTCCCACAGGGAAAATGCTCTATGGCTACACCTTC CAWSPTGKMLYGYTF
few TRBD1 TRBJ2-4 TRBV6-5 TGTGCCAGCAGTGCGCCAGACAGGGGAAACATTCAGTACTTC CASSAPDRGNIQYF
- - TRBJ2-2 TRBV27 TGTGCCAGCAGACATGGGGCCGGGGTCACCGGGGAGCTGTTTTTT CASRHGAGVTGELFF
- TRBD2 TRBJ2-5 TRBV4-1 TGCGCCAGCAGCCAAGATCCTAGCGGGGGGCTAGAGACCCAGTACTTC CASSQDPSGGLETQYF
- - TRBJ2-6 TRBV30 TGTGCCTGGGGGACGGGGACCGCTGGGGCCAACGTCCTGACTTTC CAWGTGTAGANVLTF
- TRBD1 TRBJ1-5 TRBV6-6 TGTGCCAGCAGTGGGACAGGGGGCAATCAGCCCCAGCATTTT CASSGTGGNQPQHF
- TRBD2 TRBJ2-7 TRBV30 TGTGCCTGGAGTGTAGCCGTGGCGGGGGGAATCGCCGAGCAGTACTTC CAWSVAVAGGIAEQYF
- - TRBJ1-1 TRBV6-6 TGTGCCACCCCCGAGGTCGTGGTTACGGGGAACACTGAAGCTTTCTTT CATPEVVVTGNTEAFF
- - TRBJ1-5 TRBV29-1 TGCAGCGTTGGACAGGCGAAGGGGCCCCAGCATTTT CSVGQAKGPQHF
- - TRBJ2-5 TRBV29-1 TGCAGCGTTGACGGATCATTTCGACAACAAGAGACCCAGTACTTC CSVDGSFRQQETQYF
- - TRBJ2-7 TRBV2 TGTGCCAGCAGTCTTTATGGGTACGAGCAGTACTTC CASSLYGYEQYF
- TRBD1 TRBJ1-4 TRBV30 TGTGCCTGGAGCCCGGGACAGGGTGAAAAACTGTTTTTT CAWSPGQGEKLFF
few - TRBJ2-2 TRBV7-9 TGTGCCAGCAGCTTGCCCGGGGAGCTGTTTTTT CASSLPGELFF
- TRBD1 TRBJ2-7 TRBV30 TGTGCCTGGAGTAGGGACAGCTACGAGCAGTACTTC CAWSRDSYEQYF
- TRBD1 TRBJ2-7 TRBV9 TGTGCCAGCAGCCACAGGACAGGGGAAGCGTACGAGCAGTACTTC CASSHRTGEAYEQYF
few - TRBJ1-1 TRBV5-1 TGCGCCAGCAGCTTGGTAGGCAGGGAGGACACTGAAGCTTTCTTT CASSLVGREDTEAFF
- - TRBJ1-2 TRBV2 TGTGCCAGCAGTTATCTCCCATCGGGGGGCTACACCTTC CASSYLPSGGYTF
- - TRBJ2-5 TRBV29-1 TGCAGCGTACGGACGAATCTGGAGACCCAGTACTTC CSVRTNLETQYF
- TRBD1 TRBJ2-2 TRBV6-5 TGTGCCAGCAGTTACTCACAGGGGGGCACCGGGGAGCTGTTTTTT CASSYSQGGTGELFF
- - TRBJ1-2 TRBV29-1 TGCAGCGTTGAACTGGGGGGCGGCTATGGCTACACCTTC CSVELGGGYGYTF
- TRBD2 TRBJ2-2 TRBV29-1 TGCAGCGCGACTGGGGGGGTCAGAACCGGGGAGCTGTTTTTT CSATGGVRTGELFF
- - TRBJ2-1 TRBV7-9 TGTGCCAGCAGCACCCGGGGGTTAAGGGATGAGCAGTTCTTC CASSTRGLRDEQFF
few TRBD1 TRBJ2-1 TRBV29-1 TGCAGCGTCCGGGGGGACAGGGGGTCCTACAATGAGCAGTTCTTC CSVRGDRGSYNEQFF
- - TRBJ2-7 TRBV2 TGTGCCAGCAGTGAGGGGCAGGGCTACTACGAGCAGTACTTC CASSEGQGYYEQYF
- - TRBJ1-1 TRBV30 TGTGCCTGGGCCAGAGCGAACACTGAAGCTTTCTTT CAWARANTEAFF
few - TRBJ2-7 TRBV11-2 TGTGCCAGCATCCCAGGGGGGGGCGGGCCCTACGAGCAGTACTTC CASIPGGGGPYEQYF
- - TRBJ2-5 TRBV29-1 TGCAGCGTTGAGAGCCAGCAAGAGACCCAGTACTTC CSVESQQETQYF
once TRBD2 TRBJ2-5 TRBV11-1 TGTGCCAGCAGCTTAAGCGGGGGGGACCAAGAGACCCAGTACTTC CASSLSGGDQETQYF
- - TRBJ2-3 TRBV29-1 TGCAGCGTTCGTGAGAGGATCACAGATACGCAGTATTTT CSVRERITDTQYF
few TRBD1 TRBJ1-6 TRBV30 TGTGCCTGGAGAGAGACAGGGGGCTATTCACCCCTCCACTTT CAWRETGGYSPLHF
- - TRBJ2-5 TRBV29-1 TGCAGCGTTGAGGGAAGGCGGGAGACCCAGTACTTC CSVEGRRETQYF
- TRBD2 TRBJ2-2 TRBV18 TGTGCCAGCTCACCACTCGCGGGGGGCCCTTTCAACACCGGGGAGCTGTTTTTT CASSPLAGGPFNTGELFF
- TRBD1 TRBJ1-2 TRBV29-1 TGCAGCGTTGAAGCAGGGGGAACTAACTATGGCTACACCTTC CSVEAGGTNYGYTF
once - TRBJ1-2 TRBV6-6 TGTGCCAGCAGTTACTCAACCTCCAGGGGCGGCTACACCTTC CASSYSTSRGGYTF
- - TRBJ1-1 TRBV5-1 TGCGCCAGCAGCCTCTCAGGGAATTTGAACACTGAAGCTTTCTTT CASSLSGNLNTEAFF
- - TRBJ1-1 TRBV25-1 TGTGCCAGCAGTCCGCGTACTTCCAGGGTAAACACTGAAGCTTTCTTT CASSPRTSRVNTEAFF
- - TRBJ2-3 TRBV29-1 TGCAGCGTGGACCTCACAGATACGCAGTATTTT CSVDLTDTQYF
- TRBD2 TRBJ2-7 TRBV29-1 TGCAGCGTTGAATTCCTGGGCGGGGGGGCCTCCTACGAGCAGTACTTC CSVEFLGGGASYEQYF
- - TRBJ1-1 TRBV29-1 TGCAGCGTTGGCGGGGGAATGAACACTGAAGCTTTCTTT CSVGGGMNTEAFF
- TRBD1 TRBJ2-7 TRBV4-3 TGCGCCAGCAGCCAAGGTTCCGGGACAGGGTATAACGAGCAGTACTTC CASSQGSGTGYNEQYF
few - TRBJ1-5 TRBV7-2 TGTGCCAGCAGCCCAGGACAAGCACAGCCCCAGCATTTT CASSPGQAQPQHF
- - TRBJ2-5 TRBV5-6 TGTGCCAGCAGCTTTAACCAGGGTATGGGTGAGACCCAGTACTTC CASSFNQGMGETQYF
- - TRBJ1-2 TRBV25-1 TGTGCCAGCAGTGAACTGACGGCTACTAACTATGGCTACACCTTC CASSELTATNYGYTF
- - TRBJ1-2 TRBV27 TGTGCCAGCAGTTTAGGGGGAAGGGGATCTGGCTACACCTTC CASSLGGRGSGYTF
- - TRBJ2-5 TRBV29-1 TGCAGCGTTGCGAAGTCGATGGAGACCCAGTACTTC CSVAKSMETQYF
few - TRBJ1-6 TRBV14 TGTGCCAGCAGCCGCGCCGGGGTTTCACCCCTCCACTTT CASSRAGVSPLHF
- - TRBJ2-7 TRBV11-2 TGTGCCAGCAGCGACTTATGGGGGGAGAGCTCCTACGAGCAGTACTTC CASSDLWGESSYEQYF
- - TRBJ1-1 TRBV6-5 TGTGCCAGCAGTTACTCGCCGGGCACTGAAGCTTTCTTT CASSYSPGTEAFF
few TRBD1 TRBJ2-2 TRBV30 TGTGCCTGGAGTAAGGGACAGGGCACCGGGGAGCTGTTTTTT CAWSKGQGTGELFF
- TRBD1 TRBJ2-2 TRBV5-6 TGTGCCAGCAGCACCGGACAGGGGAGGACCGGGGAGCTGTTTTTT CASSTGQGRTGELFF
- TRBD1 TRBJ1-1 TRBV2 TGTGCCACCCAAGACAGGGGCACTGAAGCTTTCTTT CATQDRGTEAFF
- - TRBJ2-5 TRBV29-1 TGCAGCGTTTTCAAACAGGGTGCGGAGACCCAGTACTTC CSVFKQGAETQYF
few TRBD2 TRBJ2-1 TRBV10-3 TGTGCCATCAGTACTAGCGGGGCTGAAAATGAGCAGTTCTTC CAISTSGAENEQFF
- TRBD1 TRBJ1-2 TRBV27 TGTGCCAGCAGTCCCTACCAGCCCGGGACAGAAAGGATCGGGGGCTACACCTTC CASSPYQPGTERIGGYTF